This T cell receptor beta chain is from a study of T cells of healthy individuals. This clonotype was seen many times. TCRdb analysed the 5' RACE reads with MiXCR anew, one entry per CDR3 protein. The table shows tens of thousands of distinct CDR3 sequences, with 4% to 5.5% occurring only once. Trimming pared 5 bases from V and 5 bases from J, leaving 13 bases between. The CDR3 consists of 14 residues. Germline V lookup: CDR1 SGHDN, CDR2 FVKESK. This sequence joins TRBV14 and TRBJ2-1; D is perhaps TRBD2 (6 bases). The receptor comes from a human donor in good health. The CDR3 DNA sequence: TGTGCCAGCAGCTATCCCGGACTAAACAATGAGCAGTTCTTC. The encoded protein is CASSYPGLNNEQFF.